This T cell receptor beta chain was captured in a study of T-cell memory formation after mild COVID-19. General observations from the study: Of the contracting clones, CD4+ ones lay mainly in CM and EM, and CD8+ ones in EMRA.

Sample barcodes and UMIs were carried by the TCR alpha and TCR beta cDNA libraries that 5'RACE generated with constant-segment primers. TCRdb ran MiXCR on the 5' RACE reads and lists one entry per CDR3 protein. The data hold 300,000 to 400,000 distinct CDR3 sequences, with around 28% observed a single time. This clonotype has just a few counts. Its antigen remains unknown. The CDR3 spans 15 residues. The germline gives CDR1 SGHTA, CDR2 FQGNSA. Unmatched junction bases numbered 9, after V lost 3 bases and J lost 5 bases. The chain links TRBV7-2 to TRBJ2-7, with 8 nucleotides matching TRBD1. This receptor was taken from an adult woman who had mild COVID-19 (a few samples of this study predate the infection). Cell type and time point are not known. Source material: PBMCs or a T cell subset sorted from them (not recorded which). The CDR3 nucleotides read TGTGCCAGCAGCTTTCCCCGGACAGGGCAAAACGAGCAGTACTTC. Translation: CASSFPRTGQNEQYF.